This note documents a single TCR beta chain sequence. This clone's antigen is unknown. No quality values exist for individual bases; no much larger clone is one base distant. This entry is derived from a study of blood T cell repertoires in COVID-19 (dated by TCRdb to 2020 to 2022). For the wider study: Samples from collaborators originated in the United States, Italy and Spain and spanned both the acute and convalescent phases of COVID-19. The prospective study material was composed of cDNA or gDNA derived from T cells, B-cell-depleted T cells, or PBMCs. Subjects who had been exposed to COVID-19, were actively infected with it, or had recovered from it provided the deeply sampled blood TCRbeta repertoires that made up the dataset. The repertoires were made available in a free public database intended to serve as a resource for research on the immune response to SARS-CoV-2. The samples were drawn from two sources: the first 160 participants of the ongoing ImmuneRACE study, and about 1,300 subjects contributed by 6 global collaborators. A de-identified subject ID, COVID-19 status, age in years and sex were almost always included in the sample metadata. Where available, HLA class I and class II types were taken from metadata supplied by the sample provider and were not determined by assay-based typing. General conclusions and limits of the study: The quantity of clinical and demographic metadata differed by source and by participant and was supplied without curation.

TCRbeta CDR3 regions were amplified from genomic DNA using the immunoSEQ Assay, a bias-controlled multiplex PCR. Concerning the study's data processing: Nucleated cell counts per sample were estimated from amplification of reference gene primers within the assay. Sequence reads were collapsed and filtered to measure the absolute abundance of every unique TCRbeta CDR3 rearrangement. Productive Simpson clonality was computed per sample as the square root of Simpson's diversity index over productive rearrangements. TCRdb carries this immuneACCESS record with in-frame sequences only. Its versions omit some clonotypes, under half of them owing to an unresolved V gene in the studies checked, with the rest unexplained. V, J and clone size derive from that table, while D and trimming were established from the DNA sequence. The sample records under 300,000 clones, around 86% of which are singletons. Clones ranked in the top ten supply approximately 1.5% of the sample.

Enrolling through a virtual design, the prospective study's participants ranged in age from roughly 18 to 95 years and lived across 24 United States geographic areas. Cohort assignment in the prospective study relied on participant-reported clinical history from a screening survey and a study questionnaire. Recovered participants in ImmuneRACE Cohort 3 were defined as having two consecutive negative NP/OP PCR tests, clearance from a healthcare professional, or resolution of symptoms. In the prospective study, whole blood, serum and a nasopharyngeal or oropharyngeal swab were collected from each participant by mobile phlebotomists. Over a 2-month period, participants in the prospective study had the option of providing additional blood draws and questionnaires. Before DNA extraction, prospective study blood samples were shipped either frozen or at room temperature. CDR1 and CDR2, looked up from the germline V gene, are SNHLY and FYNNEI. A distance of 8 bases separates the germline ends of V and J, which lose 8 bases and 0 bases respectively. Including the terminal cysteine and phenylalanine, the CDR3 comprises 14 residues. Only the CDR3 DNA stays, 42 bases, in frame from base 1.

In this chain, TRBV2 is recombined with TRBJ2-6; matching of 6 bases hints at TRBD2 as the D gene. Sequencing was performed on PBMCs or T cells enriched from blood (not recorded which). The source of this sequence is a woman in her fifties or sixties who had recovered from COVID-19. The nucleotide sequence is TGTGCCAGCGGCGGGATCTCTGGGGCCAACGTCCTGACTTTC. Its protein product is CASGGISGANVLTF.